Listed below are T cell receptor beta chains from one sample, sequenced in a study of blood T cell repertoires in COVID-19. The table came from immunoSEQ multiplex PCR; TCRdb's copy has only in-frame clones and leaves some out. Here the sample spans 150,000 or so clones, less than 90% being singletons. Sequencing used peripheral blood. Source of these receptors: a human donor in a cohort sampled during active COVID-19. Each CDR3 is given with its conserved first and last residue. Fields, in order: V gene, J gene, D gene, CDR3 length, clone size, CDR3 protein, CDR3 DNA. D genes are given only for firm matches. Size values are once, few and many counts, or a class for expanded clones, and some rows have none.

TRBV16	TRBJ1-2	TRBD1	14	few	CASSQSGRGLGYTF	TGTGCCAGCAGCCAATCGGGCAGGGGGCTTGGCTACACCTTC
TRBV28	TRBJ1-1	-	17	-	CASSRRGRFIMNTEAFF	TGTGCCAGCAGTCGCAGGGGTCGATTCATAATGAACACTGAAGCTTTCTTT
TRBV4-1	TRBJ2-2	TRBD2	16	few	CASSRPPAGGTGELFF	TGCGCCAGCAGCCGGCCCCCAGCCGGGGGGACCGGGGAGCTGTTTTTT
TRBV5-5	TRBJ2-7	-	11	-	CASSSLYEQYF	TGTGCCAGCAGCTCCTTATACGAGCAGTACTTC
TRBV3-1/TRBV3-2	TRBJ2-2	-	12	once	CASSSTGGELFF	TGTGCCAGCAGCTCAACGGGCGGGGAGCTGTTTTTT
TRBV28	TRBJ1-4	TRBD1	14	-	CASSLLGGNEKLFF	TGTGCCAGCAGTTTATTAGGGGGCAATGAAAAACTGTTTTTT
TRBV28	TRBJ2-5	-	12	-	CAVLGVGETQYF	TGTGCCGTTCTAGGGGTTGGTGAGACCCAGTACTTC
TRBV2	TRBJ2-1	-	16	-	CASSVLAAVTYNEQFF	TGTGCCAGCAGTGTCTTGGCGGCAGTAACCTACAATGAGCAGTTCTTC
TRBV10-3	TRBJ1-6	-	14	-	CAISWETGDSPLHF	TGTGCCATCAGCTGGGAGACAGGCGATTCACCCCTCCACTTT
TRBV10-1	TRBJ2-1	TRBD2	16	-	CASSEGAWRGVDEQFF	TGCGCCAGCAGTGAGGGAGCATGGCGGGGGGTGGATGAGCAGTTCTTC
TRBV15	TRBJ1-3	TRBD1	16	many	CATSRGDRGRRNTIYF	TGTGCCACCAGCAGAGGTGACAGGGGCCGGCGAAACACCATATATTTT
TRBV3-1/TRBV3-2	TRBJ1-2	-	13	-	CASSLLRSYGYTF	TGTGCCAGCAGCCTGTTAAGGAGCTATGGCTACACCTTC
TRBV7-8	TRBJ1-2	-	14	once	CASSSFLQNYGYTF	TGTGCCAGCAGTTCTTTCTTGCAGAACTATGGCTACACCTTC
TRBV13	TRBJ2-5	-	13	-	CASNDLGEETQYF	TGTGCCAGCAACGATCTCGGGGAAGAGACCCAGTACTTC
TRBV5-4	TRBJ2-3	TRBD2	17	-	CASSLRLAGGSTDTQYF	TGTGCCAGCAGCTTGAGACTAGCGGGGGGGTCCACAGATACGCAGTATTTT
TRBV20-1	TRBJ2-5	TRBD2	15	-	CSASHGGGAKAVQYF	TGCAGTGCTAGTCACGGCGGGGGGGCAAAAGCAGTCCAGTACTTC
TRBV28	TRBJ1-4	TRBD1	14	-	CASRRTGGDEKLFF	TGTGCCAGCAGGCGGACAGGGGGTGATGAAAAACTGTTTTTT
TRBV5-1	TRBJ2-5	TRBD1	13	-	CASSSGQEETQYF	TGCGCCAGCAGCTCGGGACAGGAAGAGACCCAGTACTTC
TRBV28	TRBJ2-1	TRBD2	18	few	CASSDSPGLGSSYNEQFF	TGTGCCAGCAGTGACTCTCCGGGACTAGGGAGCTCCTACAATGAGCAGTTCTTC
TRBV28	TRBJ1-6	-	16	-	CASSPAAGAGNSPLHF	TGTGCCAGCAGTCCCGCCGCAGGGGCTGGGAATTCACCCCTCCACTTT
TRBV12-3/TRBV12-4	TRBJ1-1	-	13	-	CASSQSRQTEAFF	TGTGCCAGCAGTCAGTCCAGGCAAACTGAAGCTTTCTTT
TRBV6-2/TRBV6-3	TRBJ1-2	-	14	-	CASRPSGSSYGYTF	TGTGCCAGCAGACCTTCCGGGTCCTCCTATGGCTACACCTTC
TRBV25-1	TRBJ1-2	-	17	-	CASSVGAGDHRNYGYTF	TGTGCCAGCAGTGTGGGGGCGGGGGACCACCGAAACTATGGCTACACCTTC
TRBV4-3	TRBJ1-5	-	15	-	CASSQDAGGNQPQHF	TGCGCCAGCAGCCAAGATGCCGGGGGCAATCAGCCCCAGCATTTT
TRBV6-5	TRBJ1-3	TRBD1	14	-	CASSPGTGRNTIYF	TGTGCCAGCAGCCCCGGGACAGGAAGAAACACCATATATTTT
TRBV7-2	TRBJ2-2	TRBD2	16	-	CASTLTGTRRGGELFF	TGTGCCAGCACCTTAACAGGGACTAGGAGGGGCGGGGAGCTGTTTTTT
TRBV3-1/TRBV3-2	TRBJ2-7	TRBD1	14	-	CASSPRTGGYEQYF	TGTGCCAGCAGCCCCCGGACAGGGGGCTACGAGCAGTACTTC
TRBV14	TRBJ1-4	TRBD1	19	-	CASSQHHRTGWAANEKLFF	TGTGCCAGCAGCCAACACCATAGGACAGGTTGGGCGGCTAATGAAAAACTGTTTTTT
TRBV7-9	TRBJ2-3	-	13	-	CASRPGHADTQYF	TGTGCCAGCAGGCCAGGACACGCAGATACGCAGTATTTT
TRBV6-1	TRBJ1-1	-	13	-	CASSEARVVEAFF	TGTGCCAGCAGTGAAGCGAGGGTTGTTGAAGCTTTCTTT
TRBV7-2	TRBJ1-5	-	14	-	CASSLQNSNQPQHF	TGTGCCAGCAGCTTACAGAATAGCAATCAGCCCCAGCATTTT
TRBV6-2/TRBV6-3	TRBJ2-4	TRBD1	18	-	CASSVRDRERLYKNIQYF	TGTGCCAGCAGTGTCCGGGACAGGGAACGATTGTACAAAAACATTCAGTACTTC
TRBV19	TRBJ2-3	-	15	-	CASSRGATRGDTQYF	TGTGCCAGTAGTCGCGGGGCCACAAGGGGAGATACGCAGTATTTT
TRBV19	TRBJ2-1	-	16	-	CASSIIGLSSYNEQFF	TGTGCCAGTAGTATTATTGGCTTAAGCTCCTACAATGAGCAGTTCTTC
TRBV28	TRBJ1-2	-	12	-	CASSTQGYGYTF	TGTGCCAGCAGCACTCAGGGCTATGGCTACACCTTC
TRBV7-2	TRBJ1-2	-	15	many	CASSLRRGAGDGYTF	TGTGCCAGCAGCCTCCGACGGGGGGCAGGAGATGGCTACACCTTC
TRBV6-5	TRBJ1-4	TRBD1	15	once	CASSYSGQGNEKLFF	TGTGCCAGCAGTTACTCGGGACAGGGCAATGAAAAACTGTTTTTT
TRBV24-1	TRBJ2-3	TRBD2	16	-	CATSDYGLAGGDTQYF	TGTGCCACCAGTGATTATGGACTAGCGGGAGGAGATACGCAGTATTTT
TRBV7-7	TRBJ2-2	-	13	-	CASSPRGTGELFF	TGTGCTAGCAGCCCCCGGGGCACCGGGGAGCTGTTTTTT
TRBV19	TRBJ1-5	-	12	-	CASRASNQPQHF	TGTGCCAGTAGGGCTAGCAATCAGCCCCAGCATTTT
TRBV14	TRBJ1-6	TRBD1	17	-	CASSQTYRTGSGSPLHF	TGTGCCAGCAGCCAGACCTACCGGACAGGGTCTGGTTCACCCCTCCACTTT
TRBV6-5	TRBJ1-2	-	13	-	CASSEEGNYGYTF	TGTGCCAGCAGCGAGGAGGGAAACTATGGCTACACCTTC
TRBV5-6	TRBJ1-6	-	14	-	CASSSTGSNSPLHF	TGTGCCAGCAGCTCTACAGGTTCCAATTCACCCCTCCACTTT
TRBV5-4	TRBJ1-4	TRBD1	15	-	CASSSGTATNEKLFF	TGTGCCAGCAGCTCCGGGACAGCAACTAATGAAAAACTGTTTTTT
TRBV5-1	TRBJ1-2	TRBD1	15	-	CASSPTEGQGYGYTF	TGCGCCAGCAGCCCAACAGAGGGACAGGGGTATGGCTACACCTTC
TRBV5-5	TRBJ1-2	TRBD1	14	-	CASSLLTGDYGYTF	TGTGCCAGCAGCCTCCTGACAGGGGATTATGGCTACACCTTC
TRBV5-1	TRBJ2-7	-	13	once	CASSLGDTYEQYF	TGCGCCAGCAGCTTGGGGGACACCTACGAGCAGTACTTC
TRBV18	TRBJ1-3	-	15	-	CASSPIDSSGNTIYF	TGTGCCAGCTCACCCATTGACAGCTCTGGAAACACCATATATTTT
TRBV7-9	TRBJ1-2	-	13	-	CASSLELSGGYTF	TGTGCCAGCAGCTTAGAGCTAAGCGGTGGCTACACCTTC
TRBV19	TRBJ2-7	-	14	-	CASSIETISYEQYF	TGTGCCAGTAGTATAGAAACTATCTCCTACGAGCAGTACTTC
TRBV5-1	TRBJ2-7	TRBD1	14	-	CASSHRGTDYEQYF	TGCGCCAGCAGCCACCGAGGGACAGACTACGAGCAGTACTTC
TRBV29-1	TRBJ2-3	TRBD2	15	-	CSVTTSGGGTDTQYF	TGCAGCGTTACTACTAGCGGGGGCGGCACAGATACGCAGTATTTT
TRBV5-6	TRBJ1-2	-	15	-	CASSSLSYLDYGYTF	TGTGCCAGCAGCTCCTTAAGCTACTTGGACTATGGCTACACCTTC